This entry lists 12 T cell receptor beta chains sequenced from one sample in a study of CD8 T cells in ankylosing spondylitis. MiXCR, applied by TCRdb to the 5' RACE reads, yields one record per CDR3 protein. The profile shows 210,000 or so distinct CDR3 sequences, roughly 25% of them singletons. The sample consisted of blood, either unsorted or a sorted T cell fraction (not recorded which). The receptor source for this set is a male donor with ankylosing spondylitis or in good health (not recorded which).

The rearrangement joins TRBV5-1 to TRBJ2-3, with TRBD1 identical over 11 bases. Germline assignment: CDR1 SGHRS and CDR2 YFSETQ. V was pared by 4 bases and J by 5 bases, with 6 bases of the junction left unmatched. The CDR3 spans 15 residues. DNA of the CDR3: TGCGCCAGCAGCATCGGACAGGGGGCGGGAGATACGCAGTATTTT. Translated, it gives CASSIGQGAGDTQYF.

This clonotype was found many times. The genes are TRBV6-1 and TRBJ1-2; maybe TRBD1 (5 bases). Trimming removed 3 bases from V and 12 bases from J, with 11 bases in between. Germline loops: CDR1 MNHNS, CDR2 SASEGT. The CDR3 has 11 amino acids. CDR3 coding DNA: TGTGCCAGCAGTGACGGGGGTAAGGACACCTTC. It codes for CASSDGGKDTF.

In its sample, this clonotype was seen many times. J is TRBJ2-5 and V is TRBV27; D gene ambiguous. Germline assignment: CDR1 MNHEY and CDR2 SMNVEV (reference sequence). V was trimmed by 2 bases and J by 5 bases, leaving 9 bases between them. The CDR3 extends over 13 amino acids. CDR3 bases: TGTGCCAGCAGTTTAAGGCCTAGGGAGACCCAGTACTTC. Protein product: CASSLRPRETQYF.

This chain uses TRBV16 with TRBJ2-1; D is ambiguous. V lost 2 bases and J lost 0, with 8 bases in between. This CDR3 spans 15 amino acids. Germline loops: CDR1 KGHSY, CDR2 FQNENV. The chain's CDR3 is CASSQQGTSYNEQFF. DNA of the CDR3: TGTGCCAGCAGCCAACAAGGAACCTCCTACAATGAGCAGTTCTTC.

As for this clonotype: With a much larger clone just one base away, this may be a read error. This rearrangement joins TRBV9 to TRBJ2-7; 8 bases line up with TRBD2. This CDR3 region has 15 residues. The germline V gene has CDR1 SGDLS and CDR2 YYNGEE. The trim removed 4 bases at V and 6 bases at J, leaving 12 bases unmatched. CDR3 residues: CASSSDPGGTSEQYF. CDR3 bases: TGTGCCAGCAGCTCAGATCCGGGAGGGACCTCCGAGCAGTACTTC.

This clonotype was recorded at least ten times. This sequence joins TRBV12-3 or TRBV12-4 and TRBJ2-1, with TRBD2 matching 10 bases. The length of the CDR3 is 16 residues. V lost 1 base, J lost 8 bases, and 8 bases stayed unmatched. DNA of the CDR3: TGTGCCAGCAGTTTAGGGCTAGCGGGAGCGAGTGATGAGCAGTTCTTC. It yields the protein CASSLGLAGASDEQFF.

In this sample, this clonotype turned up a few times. CDR3 residues: CSALGQGTDTQYF. The CDR3 DNA sequence: TGCAGCGCCCTAGGACAGGGGACAGATACGCAGTATTTT. The chain has TRBV29-1 and TRBJ2-3; 9 nucleotides agree with TRBD1. The CDR3 spans 13 residues. The V gene's germline CDR1 is SQVTM and CDR2 ANQGSEA. The J segment lost 3 bases and the V segment lost 7 bases, leaving 5 bases of the junction unmatched.

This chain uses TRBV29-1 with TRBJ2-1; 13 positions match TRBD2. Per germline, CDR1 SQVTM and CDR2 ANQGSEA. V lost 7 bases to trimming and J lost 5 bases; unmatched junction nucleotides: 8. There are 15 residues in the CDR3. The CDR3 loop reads CSASGTSGTHNEQFF. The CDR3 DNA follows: TGCAGCGCCTCCGGGACTAGCGGGACCCACAATGAGCAGTTCTTC.

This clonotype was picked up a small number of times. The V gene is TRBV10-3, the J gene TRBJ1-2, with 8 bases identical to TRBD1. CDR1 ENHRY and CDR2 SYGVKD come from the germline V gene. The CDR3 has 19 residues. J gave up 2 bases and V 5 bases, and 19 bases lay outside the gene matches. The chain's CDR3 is CAISFLMFRQGRPNYGYTF. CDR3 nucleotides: TGTGCCATCAGTTTTTTGATGTTCCGACAGGGGCGACCCAACTATGGCTACACCTTC.

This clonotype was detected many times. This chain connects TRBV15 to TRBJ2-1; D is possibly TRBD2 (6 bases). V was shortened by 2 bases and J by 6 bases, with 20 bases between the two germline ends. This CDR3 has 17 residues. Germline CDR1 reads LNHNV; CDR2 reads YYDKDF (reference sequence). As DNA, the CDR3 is TGTGCCACCAGCAGACCAGAAGGGCTAGCGTCCCTCAATGAGCAGTTCTTC. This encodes CATSRPEGLASLNEQFF.

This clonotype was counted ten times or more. This chain's CDR3 is CASTLRVGSNQPQHF. DNA of the CDR3: TGCGCCAGCACTCTTCGGGTGGGGAGCAATCAGCCCCAGCATTTT. The chain has TRBV4-1 and TRBJ1-5; unclear D gene. The CDR3 has 15 residues. V shed 7 bases and J shed 1 base, with 14 bases lying between them. CDR1 is MGHRA, CDR2 YSYEKL, per germline.

CDR3 amino acids: CSANPPYRVPPYEQYF. CDR3 sequence (DNA): TGCAGTGCTAATCCTCCTTACAGGGTCCCACCCTACGAGCAGTACTTC. The chain joins TRBV20-1 to TRBJ2-7; perhaps TRBD1 as D (6 bases). In germline, CDR1 is DFQATT, CDR2 SNEGSKA (reference sequence). The CDR3 extends over 16 amino acids. Trimming shortened V by 4 bases and J by 2 bases, and 21 bases separated the two germline ends.